The T cell receptor beta chain described here comes from a study of beta chain features in type 1 diabetes. Whole-study findings and limits: VDJ junctions in type 1 diabetes patients carried more deletions and fewer insertions. Patients showed naive, central memory and Treg TCRB repertoires that appeared more similar than those of healthy donors.

The CDR3 extends over 15 amino acids. Per the germline V gene, CDR1 is MNHNS and CDR2 is SASEGT. The V end lost 6 bases, the J end lost 3 bases, and 15 bases lay between the germline ends. Turning to this clone: Its specificity is unknown.

Purity exceeding 98% was reached by all sorted populations. Expressed TCRB transcripts were sequenced, since all the RNA that had been isolated was reverse transcribed. The average output of naive, central memory and regulatory T cell samples was approximately 3.6 million reads. Here immunoSEQ multiplex PCR was the method, and the copy in TCRdb shows in-frame clones only, minus some. The sample has around 250,000 clones, 27% seen once. The sequence derives from a man aged 25-45 years in good health. V gene TRBV6-1 combines with J gene TRBJ2-1; TRBD2 might be the D (5 bases). Material: central memory CD4+ T cells from blood. CDR3 in amino acids: CASSGMMPDYNEQFF. In nucleotides, the CDR3 is TGTGCCAGCAGCGGGATGATGCCGGACTACAATGAGCAGTTCTTC.